These 12 T cell receptor beta chains came from one sample sequenced in a study of blood T cells in healthy people across ages. Primers used in a second PCR of roughly 7 to 12 cycles were a sample-barcoded 5' primer and a J-beta primer mix. A single record per CDR3 protein comes from TCRdb applying MiXCR to the 5' RACE reads. Of 800,000 to 950,000 distinct CDR3 sequences listed, roughly 29% are singletons. These same data were also listed under a study on T cells of mothers and their children.

Sequenced input: blood. The receptor set was obtained from a woman in her thirties or forties in good health.

This clonotype was seen a handful of times. The chain is built from TRBV4-1 and TRBJ2-1; the match to TRBD2 covers 13 bases. This CDR3 comprises 17 residues. Losses at the gene ends were 4 bases for V and 8 bases for J; bases not matched to a gene: 11. Germline CDR1 and CDR2: MGHRA and YSYEKL. The CDR3 loop is CASSRLVLAGGGDEQFF. As DNA, the CDR3 is TGCGCCAGCAGCCGCCTAGTACTAGCGGGGGGGGGCGATGAGCAGTTCTTC.

Ten or more counts support this clonotype. At one end the junction does not follow the germline gene, possibly because of a read error. V usage is TRBV5-1 and J usage is TRBJ1-1; D call uncertain. Germline values: CDR1 SGHRS, CDR2 YFSETQ. This CDR3 comprises 13 residues. CDR3 DNA sequence: TGTGCCAGCAGCTTAGGGTCCAACACTGAAGCTTTCTTT. Its translation: CASSLGSNTEAFF.

This CDR3 is CSAIKPSSNQPQHF. Written as DNA, the CDR3 is TGCAGTGCGATAAAACCGTCAAGCAATCAGCCCCAGCATTTT. J is TRBJ1-5 and V is TRBV20-1; unclear D gene. Germline V gene sequence: CDR1 DFQATT, CDR2 SNEGSKA (reference sequence). Trimming removed 6 bases at V and 1 base at J, with 13 bases between. CDR3 length: 14 residues.

This clonotype has ten or more counts. This chain uses TRBV7-9 with TRBJ2-7, with D unresolved. This CDR3 contains 13 residues. CDR1 is SEHNR and CDR2 is FQNEAQ in the germline V gene (reference sequence). Trimming removed 4 bases at V and 1 base at J, with 8 bases between. In DNA, the CDR3 is TGTGCCAGCAGCTCCCGCCAATCCTACGAGCAGTACTTC. It codes for CASSSRQSYEQYF.

This clonotype was observed many times. V usage is TRBV7-2 and J usage is TRBJ1-2, with 8 bases that match TRBD1. The CDR3 length is 14 residues. CDR1 SGHTA and CDR2 FQGNSA come from the germline V gene. The V and J ends lost 0 bases and 5 bases, in that order; junction bases with no gene match: 2. CDR3 region: CASSLARTGYGYTF. The CDR3 DNA follows: TGTGCCAGCAGCTTAGCGCGGACAGGGTATGGCTACACCTTC.

The chain has TRBV4-1 and TRBJ1-2; D gene uncertain. Trimming removed 1 base from V and 7 bases from J, with 19 bases in between. CDR3 size: 16 residues. The germline gives CDR1 MGHRA, CDR2 YSYEKL. The CDR3 sequence: CASSQAPKWSRSGYTF. CDR3 bases: TGCGCCAGCAGCCAAGCCCCCAAGTGGTCCCGGAGTGGCTACACCTTC.

The chain links TRBV4-2 to TRBJ2-1; 12 positions match TRBD2. The ends lost 4 bases at V and 6 bases at J; junction bases unmatched: 13. Germline CDR1 and CDR2: LGHNA and YNFKEQ. The CDR3 consists of 18 residues. CDR3 sequence: CASSPHLGLAGTLNEQFF. The CDR3 bases are TGTGCCAGCAGCCCACACCTCGGACTAGCGGGGACTCTCAATGAGCAGTTCTTC.

A note on this clonotype: A read error is possible here, since a much larger clone lies one base away. V is TRBV5-1 and J is TRBJ2-1; either TRBD1 or TRBD2 may supply D (5 bases each). This CDR3 spans 13 amino acids. CDR1 is SGHRS, CDR2 YFSETQ, per germline. Trimming removed 0 bases at V and 10 bases at J, with 11 bases between. CDR3: CASSLGQGAEQFF. The CDR3 nucleotides are TGCGCCAGCAGCTTGGGGCAGGGAGCCGAGCAGTTCTTC.

This clonotype came up many times. V is TRBV21-1 and J is TRBJ2-6. TRBV21-1 is listed as a pseudogene. The CDR3 spans 16 residues. The CDR3 DNA reads TGTGCCAGCAGGGATAAAGCCGCGCCTGGGGCCAACGTCCTGACTTTC. Amino acids: CASRDKAAPGANVLTF.

The chain joins TRBV27 to TRBJ2-4, with TRBD1 matching 8 bases. The J call may be wrong; the DNA end is better matched by TRBJ2-7. Germline V gives CDR1 MNHEY, CDR2 SMNVEV (reference sequence). The CDR3 is 17 residues long. The CDR3 loop reads CASSLSPAAGGINEQYF. CDR3 nucleotides: TGTGCCAGCAGTTTATCGCCCGCCGCAGGGGGCATCAACGAGCAGTACTTC.

The chain is built from TRBV28 and TRBJ2-7; no clear D. V lost 2 bases, J lost 3 bases, and 8 bases lay in between. The length of the CDR3 is 13 residues. The germline CDR1 and CDR2 sequences are MDHEN and SYDVKM. DNA for the CDR3: TGTGCCAGCAGTTTACCCTACCTCTACGAGCAGTACTTC. This codes for CASSLPYLYEQYF.

The rearrangement uses TRBV28 and TRBJ1-5, with D perhaps TRBD1 (5 bases). With 2 bases removed from V and 3 bases from J, the gap between germline ends came to 11 bases. In germline, CDR1 is MDHEN, CDR2 SYDVKM. The CDR3 has 15 amino acids. In DNA, the CDR3 is TGTGCCAGCAGTTTAGTTCAGGGCTTCAATCAGCCCCAGCATTTT. Its protein is CASSLVQGFNQPQHF.